The 2 T cell receptor beta chains reported below all come from one sample, sequenced in a study of blood T cells in healthy people across ages (dated by TCRdb to about 2015). The library relied on 5' RACE. The reads were generated on an Illumina HiSeq 2500. A second PCR of roughly 6 to 11 cycles was run with a J-beta primer mix and a sample-barcoded 5' primer. TCRdb trimmed the raw reads at Q25, called clones with MiXCR and kept productive beta chains. Merged by CDR3 protein, the rows form single entries marked with the most common genes and DNA. The sample profile shows 780,000 or so distinct CDR3 sequences; more than 20% of them were found once. The ten largest clones add up to approximately 4% of the sample. These data are also associated with another study on T cells of mothers and their children.

The sequenced sample consisted of blood. The origin of the receptors is a boy younger than 18 in good health.

This clonotype was found once. The gene calls are TRBV29-1 and TRBJ2-7; weak D call: TRBD1 (7 bases). The CDR3 runs 15 residues. The germline V gene has CDR1 SQVTM and CDR2 ANQGSEA. V was clipped by 4 bases and J by 1 base, with 17 bases between them. The CDR3 sequence is CSVVGGGAGSYEQYF. As DNA, the CDR3 is TGCAGCGTTGTAGGAGGGGGCGCCGGTTCCTACGAGCAGTACTTC.

This clonotype has a handful of counts. V is TRBV6-2 or TRBV6-3 and J is TRBJ1-5; D uncertain. The germline V gene encodes CDR1 MNHEY and CDR2 SVGEGT. V shed 11 bases and J shed 7 bases, with 18 bases lying between them. The CDR3 has 13 amino acids. Here the CDR3 reads CAGRSGGGQPQHF. CDR3 bases: TGTGCCGGACGTTCGGGAGGAGGGCAGCCCCAGCATTTT.